What follows is one TCR beta chain and its context. The sample originates from a study of blood T cell repertoires in COVID-19. Study information: Both acute and convalescent COVID-19 samples were obtained from the United States, Italy and Spain. PBMCs, B-cell-depleted T cells, or T cells were the source of the cDNA or gDNA that made up the material.

The germline V gene encodes CDR1 SGHTA and CDR2 FQGNSA. The CDR3 loop spans 14 amino acids. Losses at the gene ends were 6 bases for V and 5 bases for J; bases not matched to a gene: 6. In the authors' workflow: Quantification of nucleated cells was approximated via reference gene primer amplification. TCRdb keeps only in-frame clones here, not all; method: immunoSEQ multiplex PCR. The V and J calls and clone size are taken from that table; D and trimming were inferred from the DNA. The repertoire has 240,000 or so clones, about 73% of them found once; the top ten carry 3.3%. The clonotype comes from a woman aged 80 or older with acute or convalescent COVID-19. Sequencing was performed on peripheral blood. The chain couples TRBV7-2 to TRBJ2-7; TRBD2 agrees at 11 bases. CDR3 in DNA: TGTGCCAGCAGGTTGGGACTAGCGGCCCACGAGCAGTACTTC. It translates to CASRLGLAAHEQYF.